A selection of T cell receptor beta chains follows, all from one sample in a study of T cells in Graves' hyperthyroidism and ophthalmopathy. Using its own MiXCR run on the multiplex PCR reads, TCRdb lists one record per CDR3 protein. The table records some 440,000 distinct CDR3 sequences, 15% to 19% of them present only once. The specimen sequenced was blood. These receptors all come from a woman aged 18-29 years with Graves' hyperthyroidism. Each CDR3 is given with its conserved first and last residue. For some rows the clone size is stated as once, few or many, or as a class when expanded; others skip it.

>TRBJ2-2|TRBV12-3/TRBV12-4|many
CASRRASRDTGELFF
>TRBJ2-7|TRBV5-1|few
CASSLLRGPGPEQYF
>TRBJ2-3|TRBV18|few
CASSPTGGSSTDTQYF
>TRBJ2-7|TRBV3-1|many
CASSARDRGTLGAEQYF
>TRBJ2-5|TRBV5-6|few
CASSLGSGGEETQYF
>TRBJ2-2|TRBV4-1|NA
CASSHPGGGAGELFF
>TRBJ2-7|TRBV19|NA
CASNPRGVHEQYF
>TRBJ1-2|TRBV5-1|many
CASSLATGQGKGYTF
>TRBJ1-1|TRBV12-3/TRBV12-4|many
CASSLKWNTEAFF
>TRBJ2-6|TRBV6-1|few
CASSLRGGTSTGANVLTF
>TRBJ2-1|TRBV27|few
CASRWTGFSYNEQFF
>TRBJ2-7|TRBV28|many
CASSLRNSFYEQYF
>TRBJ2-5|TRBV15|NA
CATSRDREETQYF
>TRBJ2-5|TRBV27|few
CASSSYRVETQYF
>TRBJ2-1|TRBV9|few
CASSELADNEQFF
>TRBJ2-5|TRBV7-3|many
CASSHRGSRETQYF
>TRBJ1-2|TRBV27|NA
CASSSLLDSNYGYTF
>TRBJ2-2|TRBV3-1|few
CASSQVAGTGELFF
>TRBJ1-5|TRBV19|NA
CASSIAPRQPQHF